Listed below are T cell receptor beta chains from one sample, sequenced in a study of T cell responses to AZD1222 COVID-19 vaccine. Method: immunoSEQ multiplex PCR; TCRdb's copy keeps in-frame clones and lacks some. Here the sample spans about 140,000 clones, 92% being singletons. Material: peripheral blood, obtained 28 days after the second AZD1222 dose. The receptors were sampled from an adult who received the AZD1222 COVID-19 vaccine. Each CDR3 is given with its conserved first and last residue. Fields, in order: clone size, D gene, V gene, J gene, CDR3 DNA, CDR3 protein. A D gene is named only where the DNA matches it firmly. Clone size appears in some rows only: once, few, many, or a class for an expanded clone.

medium-sized,.,TRBV28,TRBJ2-7,TGTGCCAGCCTTTTGGACGGAGCCTACGAGCAGTACTTC,CASLLDGAYEQYF
.,.,TRBV19,TRBJ1-2,TGTGCCAGTACATCAGGATACTATGGCTACACCTTC,CASTSGYYGYTF
.,TRBD2,TRBV11-2,TRBJ2-3,TGTGCCAGCAGCCGACCGGGGGGATCCACAGATACGCAGTATTTT,CASSRPGGSTDTQYF
once,TRBD2,TRBV5-1,TRBJ2-5,TGCGCCAGCAGCTTAGGACTAGCGGGAAGAGAGACCCAGTACTTC,CASSLGLAGRETQYF
.,.,TRBV6-5,TRBJ2-7,TGTGCCAGCAGTTACCGCCAGGGTGGCGAGCAGTACTTC,CASSYRQGGEQYF
.,TRBD1,TRBV5-1,TRBJ2-7,TGCGCCAGCAGCGAACAGGACAGGGGGCGGTACGAGCAGTACTTC,CASSEQDRGRYEQYF
.,.,TRBV12-3/TRBV12-4,TRBJ1-1,TGTGCCAGCAGTTTTGGGGGGCTGACTGAAGCTTTCTTT,CASSFGGLTEAFF
.,.,TRBV5-4,TRBJ1-1,TGTGCCAGCAGCTTGTACTCAGGGGCGGGCACTGAAGCTTTCTTT,CASSLYSGAGTEAFF
.,TRBD2,TRBV6-2/TRBV6-3,TRBJ2-3,TGTGCCAGCAGCCGCCCGACTAGCGGAGGCACAGATACGCAGTATTTT,CASSRPTSGGTDTQYF
.,.,TRBV11-3,TRBJ2-1,TGTGCCAGCAGCTTTGGGGGAACCCGGACTGAGCAGTTCTTC,CASSFGGTRTEQFF
.,.,TRBV4-2,TRBJ1-3,TGTGCCAGCAGCCAGGCAGGTCCGGGTGGAAACACCATATATTTT,CASSQAGPGGNTIYF
.,TRBD1,TRBV7-2,TRBJ1-2,TGTGCCAGCAAAGTTACAGGGGGGGTACCATATGGCTACACCTTC,CASKVTGGVPYGYTF
once,TRBD1,TRBV10-3,TRBJ2-2,TGTGCCATCAGATTACAGGGGGGAAACACCGGGGAGCTGTTTTTT,CAIRLQGGNTGELFF
once,TRBD1,TRBV5-1,TRBJ2-1,TGCGCCAGCAGCGCGGACAGGGGCAGGGATGAGCAGTTCTTC,CASSADRGRDEQFF
.,TRBD2,TRBV3-1/TRBV3-2,TRBJ2-5,TGTGCCAGCAGCCAGGATTATAGCGGGAGAGAGACCCAGTACTTC,CASSQDYSGRETQYF
.,.,TRBV6-1,TRBJ1-2,TGTGCCAGCAGTGAACGAAGGAGAACTAACTATGGCTACACCTTC,CASSERRRTNYGYTF
.,TRBD1,TRBV7-2,TRBJ1-2,TGTGCCAGCAGCTTAGTGTCACAGGGGGATGGTGGCTACACCTTC,CASSLVSQGDGGYTF
.,.,TRBV9,TRBJ1-3,TGTGCCAGCAGCAGCCCCCGGAGATCTGGAAACACCATATATTTT,CASSSPRRSGNTIYF
.,.,TRBV18,TRBJ2-7,TGTGCCAGCTCACCGGGGAGCTACGAGCAGTACTTC,CASSPGSYEQYF
once,.,TRBV6-1,TRBJ2-7,TGTGCCAGCAGTGAAGCTAGCCCACAAGGGGGCTACGAGCAGTACTTC,CASSEASPQGGYEQYF
.,TRBD1,TRBV5-4,TRBJ2-3,TGTGCCAGCACCCCGGGACAGGCTACGGATACGCAGTATTTT,CASTPGQATDTQYF
.,.,TRBV6-4,TRBJ1-2,TGTGCCAGTGGGGTACAGTTAGAAGGAGGTGGCTACACCTTC,CASGVQLEGGGYTF
.,.,TRBV4-3,TRBJ1-2,TGCGCCAGCAGCCCCTGGGGAGACTATGGCTACACCTTC,CASSPWGDYGYTF
.,.,TRBV6-5,TRBJ1-3,TGTGCCAGCAGTACCGACTGGTCTGGAAACACCATATATTTT,CASSTDWSGNTIYF
.,.,TRBV5-4,TRBJ2-3,TGTGCCAGCAGCCAGGAGTGGGCGGCAGATACGCAGTATTTT,CASSQEWAADTQYF
.,TRBD2,TRBV2,TRBJ2-7,TGTGCCAGCAGCTCAGGGACTAGCGGGCATTTGGTTCTAAACTACGAGCAGTACTTC,CASSSGTSGHLVLNYEQYF
.,TRBD1,TRBV6-5,TRBJ1-3,TGTGCCAGCCGAGACAGGGGAGCTGGAAACACCATATATTTT,CASRDRGAGNTIYF
.,.,TRBV2,TRBJ1-5,TGTGCCAGCAGTGAAGCGGGGAGTCAGCCCCAGCATTTT,CASSEAGSQPQHF
.,TRBD2,TRBV27,TRBJ2-1,TGTGCCAGCAGCCCAGGACTAGCGGGTCCTTTAAGCTCCTACAATGAGCAGTTCTTC,CASSPGLAGPLSSYNEQFF
.,.,TRBV5-1,TRBJ1-6,TGCGCCAGCAGCTTGGAGGGGGGTGAAGATTCACCCCTCCACTTT,CASSLEGGEDSPLHF
.,.,TRBV7-9,TRBJ1-1,TGTGCCAGCAGCTTATTATCCTGGGCTGAATACACTGAAGCTTTCTTT,CASSLLSWAEYTEAFF
.,TRBD2,TRBV29-1,TRBJ2-7,TGCAGCGCCCAGGCCCATGCGGGAGGTTCCTACGAGCAGTACTTC,CSAQAHAGGSYEQYF
.,TRBD2,TRBV7-2,TRBJ2-1,TGTGCCAGCAGCTTAGTCATCGGGGGGGCCGAAAATGAGCAGTTCTTC,CASSLVIGGAENEQFF
once,.,TRBV7-9,TRBJ1-2,TGTGCCAGCACGGGGAGGAGACAGTATATTAACTATGGCTACACCTTC,CASTGRRQYINYGYTF
.,TRBD1,TRBV7-9,TRBJ1-1,TGTGCCAGCAGCTTAGCGGGACAGGGATTCACTGAAGCTTTCTTT,CASSLAGQGFTEAFF
.,TRBD1,TRBV12-5,TRBJ2-1,TGTGCTAGTGGTTCCATTCCCCTAACAGGGGTAGCCTACAATGAGCAGTTCTTC,CASGSIPLTGVAYNEQFF
.,TRBD1,TRBV7-9,TRBJ1-2,TGTGCCAGCAGCGGGACAGGGGGCTTCCGTGGCTACACCTTC,CASSGTGGFRGYTF
.,.,TRBV5-4,TRBJ1-4,TGTGCCAGCAGCTTGAAAGCTACTGCAACTAATGAAAAACTGTTTTTT,CASSLKATATNEKLFF
.,.,TRBV4-1,TRBJ2-7,TGCGCCAGCAGCCTTCCTGGAGGCGAGCAGTACTTC,CASSLPGGEQYF
.,TRBD2,TRBV6-2/TRBV6-3,TRBJ2-2,TGTGCCAGCAGTTCTAGCGGGGGATTGATAGGGGAGCTGTTTTTT,CASSSSGGLIGELFF
.,TRBD1,TRBV7-9,TRBJ2-7,TGTGCCAGCAACAACGATCGACAGGGGGAGCAGTACTTC,CASNNDRQGEQYF
.,.,TRBV10-3,TRBJ2-7,TGTGCCATCAGTGAGTGGCCGGGGGAAAGCTCCTACGAGCAGTACTTC,CAISEWPGESSYEQYF
.,.,TRBV4-2,TRBJ2-5,TGTGCCAGCAGCCCCATTTCGGTGGGAGGGGGTGACACCCAGTACTTC,CASSPISVGGGDTQYF